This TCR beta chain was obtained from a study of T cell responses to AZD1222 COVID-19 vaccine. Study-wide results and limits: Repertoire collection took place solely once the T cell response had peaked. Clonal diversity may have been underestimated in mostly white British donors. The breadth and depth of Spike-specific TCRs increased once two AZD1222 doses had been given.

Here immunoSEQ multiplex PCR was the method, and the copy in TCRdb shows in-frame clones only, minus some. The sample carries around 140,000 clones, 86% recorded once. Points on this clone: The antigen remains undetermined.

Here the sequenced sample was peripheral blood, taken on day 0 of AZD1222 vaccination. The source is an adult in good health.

CDR3 in amino acids: CASSPGAGTRYEQYF. Here the CDR3 DNA reads TGTGCCAGCAGCCCCGGGGCAGGGACTAGGTACGAGCAGTACTTC. This chain uses TRBV6-5 with TRBJ2-7, with 8 bases fitting TRBD2. CDR3 length: 15 amino acids. V lost 6 bases to trimming and J lost 4 bases; unmatched junction nucleotides: 11. Germline V gene lookup returns CDR1 MNHEY and CDR2 SVGAGI.